These T cell receptor beta chains were read from a single sample in a study of blood T cell repertoires in COVID-19. Clones were read by immunoSEQ multiplex PCR, and TCRdb kept only the in-frame ones, dropping some. The sample lists about 210,000 clones; around nine tenths were seen once. Sequencing was performed on peripheral blood. These receptors came from a man aged 60 to 75 who had recovered from COVID-19. Both conserved end residues are part of each CDR3. D genes are given only for firm matches. The size entry is marked missing in some rows and otherwise reads once, few, many or a size class.

TRBV7-2	TRBD2	TRBJ2-2	-	TGTGCCAGCAGCTTCGGGACTATACTTAACACCGGGGAGCTGTTTTTT	CASSFGTILNTGELFF
TRBV28	TRBD1	TRBJ1-2	once	TGTGCCAGCAGCACGGGGACAGGGGCGCATGGCTACACCTTC	CASSTGTGAHGYTF
TRBV7-2	-	TRBJ1-4	-	TGTGCCAGCAGCTTTTGGGGCAGAGAAAATGAAAAACTGTTTTTT	CASSFWGRENEKLFF
TRBV28	TRBD2	TRBJ2-7	-	TGTGCCAGCAGTGGCCTCTTGAGCGGGAGTGGATACGAGCAGTACTTC	CASSGLLSGSGYEQYF
TRBV3-1/TRBV3-2	-	TRBJ1-6	-	TGTGCCAGCTCAGCAGGGTTACGGTCACCCCTCCACTTT	CASSAGLRSPLHF
TRBV15	-	TRBJ1-1	-	TGTGCCACCAGCAGAGATCTAGTGAACACTGAAGCTTTCTTT	CATSRDLVNTEAFF
TRBV9	-	TRBJ2-2	once	TGTGCCAGCAGCAGACTTCAGGGCCCCCCTGGGGCCGGGGAGCTGTTTTTT	CASSRLQGPPGAGELFF
TRBV6-6	TRBD2	TRBJ2-7	-	TGTGCCAGCCGAAGAGAGGGACTACCCTACGAGCAGTACTTC	CASRREGLPYEQYF
TRBV5-1	-	TRBJ2-7	-	TGCGCCAGCAGCTGGGGTTGGGGGCTACGCTACGAGCAGTACTTC	CASSWGWGLRYEQYF
TRBV7-2	-	TRBJ2-7	-	TGTGCCAGCAGCCTAGACTATTACGAGCAGTACTTC	CASSLDYYEQYF
TRBV19	-	TRBJ1-5	-	TGTGCCAGTAGTATCCCACAGAGCAATCAGCCCCAGCATTTT	CASSIPQSNQPQHF
TRBV5-1	TRBD2	TRBJ2-5	once	TGCGCCAGCAGCCCGGCTGGGACTAGCGGGAGTCCGAAGTACTTC	CASSPAGTSGSPKYF
TRBV5-1	TRBD2	TRBJ2-5	-	TGCGCCAGCAGTCTGGGGACTAGCGAGGCAGAGACCCAGTACTTC	CASSLGTSEAETQYF
TRBV15	-	TRBJ1-2	-	TGTGCCACCAGCAGAGGGAGGGCAGAAGACTATGGCTACACCTTC	CATSRGRAEDYGYTF
TRBV9	-	TRBJ1-4	-	TGTGCCAGCAGCGCCTTAGAGGGAAAGGCAACTAATGAAAAACTGTTTTTT	CASSALEGKATNEKLFF